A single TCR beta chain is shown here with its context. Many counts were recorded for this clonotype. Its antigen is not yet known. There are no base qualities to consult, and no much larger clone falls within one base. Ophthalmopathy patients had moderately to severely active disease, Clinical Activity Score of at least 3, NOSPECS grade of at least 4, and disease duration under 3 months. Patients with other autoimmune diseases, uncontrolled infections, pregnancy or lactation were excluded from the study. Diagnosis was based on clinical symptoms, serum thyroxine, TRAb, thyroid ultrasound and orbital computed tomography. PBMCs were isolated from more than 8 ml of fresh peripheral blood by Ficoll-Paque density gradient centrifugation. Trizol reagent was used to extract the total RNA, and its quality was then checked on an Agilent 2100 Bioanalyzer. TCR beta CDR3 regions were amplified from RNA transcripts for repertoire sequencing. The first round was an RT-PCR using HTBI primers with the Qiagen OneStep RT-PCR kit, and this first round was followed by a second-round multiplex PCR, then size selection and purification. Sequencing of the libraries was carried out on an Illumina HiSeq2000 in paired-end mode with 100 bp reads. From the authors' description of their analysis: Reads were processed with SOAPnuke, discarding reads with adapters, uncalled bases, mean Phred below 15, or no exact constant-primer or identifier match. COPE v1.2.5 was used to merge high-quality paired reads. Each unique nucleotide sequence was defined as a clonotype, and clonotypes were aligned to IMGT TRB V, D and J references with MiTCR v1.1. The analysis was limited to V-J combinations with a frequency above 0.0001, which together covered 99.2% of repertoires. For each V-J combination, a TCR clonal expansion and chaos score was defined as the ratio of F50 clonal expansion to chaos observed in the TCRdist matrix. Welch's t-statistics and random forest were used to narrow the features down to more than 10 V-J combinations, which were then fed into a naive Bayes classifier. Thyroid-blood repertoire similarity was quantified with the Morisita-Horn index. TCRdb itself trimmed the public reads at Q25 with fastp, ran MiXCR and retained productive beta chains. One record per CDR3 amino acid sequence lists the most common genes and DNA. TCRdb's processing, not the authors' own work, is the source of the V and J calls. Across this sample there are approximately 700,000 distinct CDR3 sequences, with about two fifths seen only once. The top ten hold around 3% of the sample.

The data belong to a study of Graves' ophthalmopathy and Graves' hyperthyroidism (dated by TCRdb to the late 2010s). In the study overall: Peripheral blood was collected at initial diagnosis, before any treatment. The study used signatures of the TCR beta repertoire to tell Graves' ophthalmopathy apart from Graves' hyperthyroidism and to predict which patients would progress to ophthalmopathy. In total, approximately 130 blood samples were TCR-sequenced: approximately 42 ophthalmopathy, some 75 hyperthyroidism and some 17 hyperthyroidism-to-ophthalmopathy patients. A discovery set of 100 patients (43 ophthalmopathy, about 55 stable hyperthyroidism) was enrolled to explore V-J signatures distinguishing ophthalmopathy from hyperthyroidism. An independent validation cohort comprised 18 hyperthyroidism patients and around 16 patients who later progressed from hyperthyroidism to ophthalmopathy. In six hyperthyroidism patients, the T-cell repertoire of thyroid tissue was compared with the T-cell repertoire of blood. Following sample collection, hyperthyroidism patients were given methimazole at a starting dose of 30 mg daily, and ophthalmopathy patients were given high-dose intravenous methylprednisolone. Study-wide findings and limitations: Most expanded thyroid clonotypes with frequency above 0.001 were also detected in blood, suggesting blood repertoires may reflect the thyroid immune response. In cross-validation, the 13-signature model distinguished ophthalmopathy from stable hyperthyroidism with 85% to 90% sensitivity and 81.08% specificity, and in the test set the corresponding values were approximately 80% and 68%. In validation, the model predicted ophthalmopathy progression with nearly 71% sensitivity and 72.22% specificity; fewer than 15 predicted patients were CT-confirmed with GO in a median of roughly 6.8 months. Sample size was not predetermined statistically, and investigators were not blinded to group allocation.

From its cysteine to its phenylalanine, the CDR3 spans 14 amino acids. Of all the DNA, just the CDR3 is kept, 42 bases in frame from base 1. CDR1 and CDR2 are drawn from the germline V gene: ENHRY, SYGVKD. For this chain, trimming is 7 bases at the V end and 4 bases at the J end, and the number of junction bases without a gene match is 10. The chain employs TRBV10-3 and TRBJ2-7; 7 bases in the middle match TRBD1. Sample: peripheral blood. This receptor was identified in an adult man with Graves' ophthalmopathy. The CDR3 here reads CAITVPGQRYEQYF. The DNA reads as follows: TGTGCCATCACTGTACCGGGACAGAGGTACGAGCAGTACTTC.